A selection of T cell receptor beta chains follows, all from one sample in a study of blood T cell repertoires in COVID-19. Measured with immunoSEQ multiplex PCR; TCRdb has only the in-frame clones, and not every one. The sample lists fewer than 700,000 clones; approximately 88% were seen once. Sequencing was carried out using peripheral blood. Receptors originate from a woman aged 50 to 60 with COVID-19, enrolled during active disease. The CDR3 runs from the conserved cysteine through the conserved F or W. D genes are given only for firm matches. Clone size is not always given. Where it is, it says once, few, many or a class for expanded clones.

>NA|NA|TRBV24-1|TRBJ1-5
CATSDLKVGVGQPQHF
TGTGCCACCAGTGATTTGAAAGTAGGGGTCGGTCAGCCCCAGCATTTT
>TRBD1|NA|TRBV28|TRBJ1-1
CASSSGGTEAFF
TGTGCCAGCAGCTCAGGGGGCACTGAAGCTTTCTTT
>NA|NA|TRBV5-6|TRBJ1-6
CASRSGQLNSPLHF
TGTGCCAGCAGATCAGGGCAGCTGAATTCACCCCTCCACTTT
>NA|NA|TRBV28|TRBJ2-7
CASSSQGSSYEQYF
TGTGCCAGCAGTTCACAAGGGAGCTCCTACGAGCAGTACTTC
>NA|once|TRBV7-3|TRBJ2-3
CASSLKGGRLGTDTQYF
TGTGCCAGCAGCTTAAAAGGGGGACGGCTCGGCACAGATACGCAGTATTTT
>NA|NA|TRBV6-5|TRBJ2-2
CASSRQLTGELFF
TGTGCCAGCAGTAGACAGTTGACCGGGGAGCTGTTTTTT
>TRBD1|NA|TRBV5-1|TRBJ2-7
CASSSTGGTYEQYF
TGCGCCAGCAGCTCCACAGGGGGTACCTACGAGCAGTACTTC
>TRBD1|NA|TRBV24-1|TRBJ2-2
CATSGIGTGGSGELFF
TGTGCCACCAGTGGGATTGGGACAGGGGGCAGCGGGGAGCTGTTTTTT
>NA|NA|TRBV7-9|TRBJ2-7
CAELRGYEQYF
TGTGCCGAACTCAGGGGATACGAGCAGTACTTC
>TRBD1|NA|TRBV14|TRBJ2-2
CASSRYSGDRGTGELFF
TGTGCCAGCAGCCGCTATTCTGGGGACAGGGGGACCGGGGAGCTGTTTTTT
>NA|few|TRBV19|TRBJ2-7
CASSIDPLAGEQYF
TGTGCCAGTAGTATAGACCCCCTTGCGGGCGAGCAGTACTTC
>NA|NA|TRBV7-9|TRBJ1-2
CASSLVLTGGYGYTF
TGTGCCAGCAGCTTAGTTCTAACAGGCGGCTATGGCTACACCTTC
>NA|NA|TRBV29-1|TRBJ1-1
CSVVGGTEAFF
TGCAGCGTTGTGGGGGGAACCGAAGCTTTCTTT
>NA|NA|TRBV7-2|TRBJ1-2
CASSPRDTSSGYTF
TGTGCCAGCAGCCCTAGGGACACTTCAAGTGGCTACACCTTC
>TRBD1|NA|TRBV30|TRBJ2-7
CAWSRGRNYEQYF
TGTGCCTGGAGCAGGGGGCGCAACTACGAGCAGTACTTC
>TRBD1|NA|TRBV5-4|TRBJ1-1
CASRFDTGGITEAFF
TGTGCCAGCAGATTCGACACAGGGGGCATCACTGAAGCTTTCTTT
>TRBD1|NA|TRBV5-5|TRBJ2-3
CASSLGQGDTDTQYF
TGTGCCAGCAGCTTGGGACAGGGGGACACAGATACGCAGTATTTT
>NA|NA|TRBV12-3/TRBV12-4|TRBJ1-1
CASNKGGRTEAFF
TGTGCCAGCAATAAAGGGGGAAGGACTGAAGCTTTCTTT
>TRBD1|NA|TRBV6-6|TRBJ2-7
CASTKTGSIDEQYF
TGTGCCAGCACCAAGACAGGGAGTATAGACGAGCAGTACTTC
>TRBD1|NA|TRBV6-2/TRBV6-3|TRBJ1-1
CASSTHRDRGRNAFF
TGTGCCAGCAGTACGCACCGGGACAGGGGGCGTAATGCTTTCTTT
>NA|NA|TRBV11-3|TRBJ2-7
CASSLYPDSYEQYF
TGTGCCAGCAGCTTATACCCAGACAGCTACGAGCAGTACTTC
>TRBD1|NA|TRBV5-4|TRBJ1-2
CASSSGGTAVANYGYTF
TGTGCCAGCAGCTCAGGAGGGACAGCAGTAGCTAACTATGGCTACACCTTC
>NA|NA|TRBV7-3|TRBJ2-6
CASSLAPGGGANVLTF
TGTGCCAGCAGCTTAGCCCCCGGCGGGGGGGCCAACGTCCTGACTTTC
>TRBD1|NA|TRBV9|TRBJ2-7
CASSAGTGASSYEQYF
TGTGCCAGCAGCGCTGGGACAGGTGCGAGCTCCTACGAGCAGTACTTC
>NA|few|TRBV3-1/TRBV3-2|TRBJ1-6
CASSQGGNSPLHF
TGTGCCAGCAGCCAAGGAGGTAATTCACCCCTCCACTTT
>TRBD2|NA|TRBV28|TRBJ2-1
CASSLGLGLAGYNEQFF
TGTGCCAGCAGTTTGGGGCTGGGACTAGCGGGCTACAATGAGCAGTTCTTC
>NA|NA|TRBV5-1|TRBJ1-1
CASSLERVGMNTEAFF
TGCGCCAGCAGCTTGGAGAGGGTTGGCATGAACACTGAAGCTTTCTTT
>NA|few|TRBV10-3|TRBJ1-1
CAISETDESGTEAFF
TGTGCCATCAGTGAGACGGACGAGTCGGGAACTGAAGCTTTCTTT
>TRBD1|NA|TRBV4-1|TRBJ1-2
CASGQGRTLPIYGYTF
TGCGCCAGCGGACAGGGCCGGACCCTCCCTATCTATGGCTACACCTTC
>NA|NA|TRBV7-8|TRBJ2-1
CASSLPRSSSYNEQFF
TGTGCCAGCAGCTTACCGCGGTCGAGCTCCTACAATGAGCAGTTCTTC
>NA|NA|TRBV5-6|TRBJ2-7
CASSLDRFEEQYF
TGTGCCAGCAGCTTGGACAGGTTTGAAGAGCAGTACTTC
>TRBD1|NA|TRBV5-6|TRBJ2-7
CASRAGTEFSYEQYF
TGTGCCAGCAGGGCCGGGACAGAGTTCTCCTACGAGCAGTACTTC
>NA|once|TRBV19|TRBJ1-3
CASTPPGATTRNTIYF
TGTGCCAGTACCCCCCCGGGAGCCACGACCCGAAACACCATATATTTT
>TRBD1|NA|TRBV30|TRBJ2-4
CAWSVGYDRGPGFQYF
TGTGCCTGGAGTGTGGGGTATGACAGGGGGCCAGGGTTTCAGTACTTC
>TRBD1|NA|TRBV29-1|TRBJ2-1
CSVDGTGTYNEQFF
TGCAGCGTTGATGGGACAGGGACCTACAATGAGCAGTTCTTC
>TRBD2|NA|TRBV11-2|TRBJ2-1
CASSLRLASHEQFF
TGTGCCAGCAGCTTGAGACTAGCGTCCCATGAGCAGTTCTTC
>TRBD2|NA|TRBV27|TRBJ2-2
CASSFGGGAFGELFF
TGTGCCAGCAGTTTTGGCGGGGGGGCCTTCGGGGAGCTGTTTTTT
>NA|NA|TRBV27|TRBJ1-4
CASSFNRNNEKLFF
TGTGCCAGCAGTTTCAACAGGAATAATGAAAAACTGTTTTTT
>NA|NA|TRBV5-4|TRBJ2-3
CASSLERLSTDTQYF
TGTGCCAGCAGCTTGGAGAGACTTAGCACAGATACGCAGTATTTT
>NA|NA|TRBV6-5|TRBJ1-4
CASRADPAGEKLFF
TGTGCCAGCAGGGCGGACCCTGCGGGTGAAAAACTGTTTTTT
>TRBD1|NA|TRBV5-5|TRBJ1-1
CASSSGSGTGTEAFF
TGTGCCAGCAGCTCGGGTTCCGGGACAGGGACTGAAGCTTTCTTT
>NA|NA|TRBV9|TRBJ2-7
CASSVGNSPVEQYF
TGTGCCAGCAGCGTAGGAAACAGCCCCGTCGAGCAGTACTTC
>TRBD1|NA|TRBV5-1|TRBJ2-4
CASSVDRDVAKNIQYF
TGCGCCAGCAGCGTCGACAGGGACGTAGCCAAAAACATTCAGTACTTC
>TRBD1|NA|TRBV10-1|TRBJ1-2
CASSDSTTTGTDGYTF
TGCGCCAGCAGTGACTCCACCACGACAGGGACGGACGGCTACACCTTC
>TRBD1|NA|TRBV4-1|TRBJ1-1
CASSQEWDRGINTEAFF
TGCGCCAGCAGCCAAGAGTGGGACAGGGGAATCAACACTGAAGCTTTCTTT
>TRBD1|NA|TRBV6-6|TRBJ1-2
CASSYRDRGPGYTF
TGTGCCAGCAGTTACAGGGACAGGGGGCCTGGCTACACCTTC
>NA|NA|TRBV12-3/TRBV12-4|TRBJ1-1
CASSLTGYAEAFF
TGTGCCAGCAGTTTAACAGGATACGCTGAAGCTTTCTTT
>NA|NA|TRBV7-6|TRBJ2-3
CASSRAGAYTDTQYF
TGTGCCAGCAGCCGCGCGGGGGCATACACAGATACGCAGTATTTT
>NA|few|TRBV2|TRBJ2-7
CASSARLVAHEQYF
TGTGCCAGCAGTGCCCGACTAGTTGCCCACGAGCAGTACTTC
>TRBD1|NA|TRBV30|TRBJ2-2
CAWHPGQGAGELFF
TGTGCCTGGCACCCGGGACAGGGGGCCGGGGAGCTGTTTTTT
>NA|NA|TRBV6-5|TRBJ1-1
CASSFSRGTEAFF
TGTGCCAGCAGTTTCAGTAGGGGGACTGAAGCTTTCTTT
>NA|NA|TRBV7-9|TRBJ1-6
CASSPFQLYSPLHF
TGTGCCAGCAGCCCGTTCCAACTATATTCACCCCTCCACTTT
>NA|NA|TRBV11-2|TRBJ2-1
CASSLEGGRDNEQFF
TGTGCCAGCAGCTTGGAGGGGGGGAGGGACAATGAGCAGTTCTTC
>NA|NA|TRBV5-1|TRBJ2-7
CASSLVVPYEQYF
TGCGCCAGCAGCTTGGTAGTCCCCTACGAGCAGTACTTC
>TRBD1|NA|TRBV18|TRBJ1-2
CASSPQPGQASYGYTF
TGTGCCAGCTCACCCCAACCCGGACAGGCCTCCTATGGCTACACCTTC